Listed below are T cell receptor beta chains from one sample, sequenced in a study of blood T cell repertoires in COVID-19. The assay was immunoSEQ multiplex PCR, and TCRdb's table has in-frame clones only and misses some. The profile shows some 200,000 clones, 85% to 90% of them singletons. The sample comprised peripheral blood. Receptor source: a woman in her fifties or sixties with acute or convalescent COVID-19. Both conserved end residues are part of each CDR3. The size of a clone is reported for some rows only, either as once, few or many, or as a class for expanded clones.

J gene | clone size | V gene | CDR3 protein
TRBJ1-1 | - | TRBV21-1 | CASSPEEENTEAFF
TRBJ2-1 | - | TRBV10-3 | CAISLADNEQFF
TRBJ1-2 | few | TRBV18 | CASSPRTGDYGYTF
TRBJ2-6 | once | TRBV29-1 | CSVPPGLEANVLTF
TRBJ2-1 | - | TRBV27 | CASSRKLAGVYNEQFF
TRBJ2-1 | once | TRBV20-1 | CSASKQNEQFF
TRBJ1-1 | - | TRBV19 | CASTTGAGGTDTEAFF
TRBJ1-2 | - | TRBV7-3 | CASSLGQGAHGYTF
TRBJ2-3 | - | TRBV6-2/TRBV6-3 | CASSYRTSGYTDTQYF
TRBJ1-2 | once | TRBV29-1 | CSVTGLNGYTF
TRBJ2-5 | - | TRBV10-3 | CAISESRQAGETQYF
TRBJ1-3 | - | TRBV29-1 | CSAEGVFGNTIYF
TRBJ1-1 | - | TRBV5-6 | CASSRNTGPGRDTEAFF
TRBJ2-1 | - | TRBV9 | CASSLQGSNNEQFF
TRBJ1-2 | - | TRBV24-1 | CAIGGTGNYGYTF
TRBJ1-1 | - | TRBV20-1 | CSASTDYTEAFF
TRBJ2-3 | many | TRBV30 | CARGQGTDTQYF
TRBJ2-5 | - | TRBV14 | CASSQLNQETQYF
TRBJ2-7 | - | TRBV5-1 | CASSFARARYEQYF
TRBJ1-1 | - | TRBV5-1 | CASRNRRGGAGKWDTEAFF
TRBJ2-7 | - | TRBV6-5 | CASSPGQGRYEQYF
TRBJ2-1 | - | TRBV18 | CASSAGPGLEFGSEQFF
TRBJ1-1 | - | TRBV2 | CASSLGQGSEAFF
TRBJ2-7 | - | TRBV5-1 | CASSPKTSGDYEQYF
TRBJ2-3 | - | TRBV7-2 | CASSPGLAGDTQYF
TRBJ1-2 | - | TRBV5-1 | CASSFGQGGYTF
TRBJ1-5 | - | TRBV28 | CASRLPTGERQPQHF
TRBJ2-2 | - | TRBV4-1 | CASSQDLRYGELFF
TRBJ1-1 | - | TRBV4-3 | CASSQGQFLNTEAFF
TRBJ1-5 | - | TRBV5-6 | CASSLGGGNQPQHF
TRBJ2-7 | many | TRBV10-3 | CAINKDRAGEQYF
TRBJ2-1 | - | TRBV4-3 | CASSQEPSSYNEQFF
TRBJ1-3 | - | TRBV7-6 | CASSPGYSGNTIYF
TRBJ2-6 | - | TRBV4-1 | CASSQGQGVSGANVLTF
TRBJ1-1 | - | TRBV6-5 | CASRQGGNTEAFF
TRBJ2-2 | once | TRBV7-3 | CASSYGQGPTGELFF
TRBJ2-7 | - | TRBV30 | CAWSVQAVSSYEQYF
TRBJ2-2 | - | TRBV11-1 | CASSPGGPNTGELFF
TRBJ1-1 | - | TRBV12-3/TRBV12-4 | CASSLLRNSEAFF
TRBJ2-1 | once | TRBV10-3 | CAISDLLAGEGEQFF
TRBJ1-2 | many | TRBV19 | CASSPQNYGYTF
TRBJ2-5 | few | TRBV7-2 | CASSFGWEETQYF
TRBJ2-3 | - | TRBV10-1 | CASSGGLLSTDTQYF
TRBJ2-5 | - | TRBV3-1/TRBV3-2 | CASSSRAKLAGTQYF
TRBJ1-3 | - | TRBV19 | CASSQQGFGNTIYF
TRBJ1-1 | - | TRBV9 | CASSVDQQVNTEAFF
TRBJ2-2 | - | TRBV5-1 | CASSLDAVAGELFF
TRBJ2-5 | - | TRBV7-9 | CASSRTGTSGSEETQYF
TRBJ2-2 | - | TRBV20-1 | CSASSGRRTGELFF
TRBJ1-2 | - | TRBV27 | CASSSLGDRIYGYTF
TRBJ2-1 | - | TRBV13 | CASSFPSGSSYNEQFF
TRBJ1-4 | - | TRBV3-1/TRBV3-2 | CASSLRVYTNEKLFF
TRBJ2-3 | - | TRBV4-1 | CASSQDSTTDTQYF